This T cell receptor (beta chain) was identified in a study of shared clonotypes between healthy human individuals. Study in general: Sampling drew on donors who were two women and three men aged 18 to 49. Study results and limitations: Owing to a small donor count, the genetic and exposure-history diversity represented was limited. Approximately 5.3% was the fraction of naive CD4 clonotypes found shared across several donors.

Donors comprised healthy HIV-negative adults lacking recent acute infections or vaccinations. As concerns this clone: Its antigen is unknown.

Generated by immunoSEQ multiplex PCR, the TCRdb table keeps only in-frame clones and is missing some. In the table there are fewer than 1.6 million clones, approximately 98.5% of which are singletons. Trimming took off 4 bases at V and 4 bases at J, with 12 bases between the two ends. Germline-derived CDR1 and CDR2 are ENHRY and SYGVKD. The CDR3 length is 14 residues. What was sequenced was naive CD4+ T cells sorted from blood. The subset is: CD45RA+ positively selected. This TCR was recovered from a young man in good health. The V and J genes are TRBV10-3 and TRBJ2-3, with D possibly being TRBD2 (8 bases). This CDR3 reads CAISAGGGADTQYF. CDR3 DNA sequence: TGTGCCATCAGTGCGGGAGGGGGCGCAGATACGCAGTATTTT.